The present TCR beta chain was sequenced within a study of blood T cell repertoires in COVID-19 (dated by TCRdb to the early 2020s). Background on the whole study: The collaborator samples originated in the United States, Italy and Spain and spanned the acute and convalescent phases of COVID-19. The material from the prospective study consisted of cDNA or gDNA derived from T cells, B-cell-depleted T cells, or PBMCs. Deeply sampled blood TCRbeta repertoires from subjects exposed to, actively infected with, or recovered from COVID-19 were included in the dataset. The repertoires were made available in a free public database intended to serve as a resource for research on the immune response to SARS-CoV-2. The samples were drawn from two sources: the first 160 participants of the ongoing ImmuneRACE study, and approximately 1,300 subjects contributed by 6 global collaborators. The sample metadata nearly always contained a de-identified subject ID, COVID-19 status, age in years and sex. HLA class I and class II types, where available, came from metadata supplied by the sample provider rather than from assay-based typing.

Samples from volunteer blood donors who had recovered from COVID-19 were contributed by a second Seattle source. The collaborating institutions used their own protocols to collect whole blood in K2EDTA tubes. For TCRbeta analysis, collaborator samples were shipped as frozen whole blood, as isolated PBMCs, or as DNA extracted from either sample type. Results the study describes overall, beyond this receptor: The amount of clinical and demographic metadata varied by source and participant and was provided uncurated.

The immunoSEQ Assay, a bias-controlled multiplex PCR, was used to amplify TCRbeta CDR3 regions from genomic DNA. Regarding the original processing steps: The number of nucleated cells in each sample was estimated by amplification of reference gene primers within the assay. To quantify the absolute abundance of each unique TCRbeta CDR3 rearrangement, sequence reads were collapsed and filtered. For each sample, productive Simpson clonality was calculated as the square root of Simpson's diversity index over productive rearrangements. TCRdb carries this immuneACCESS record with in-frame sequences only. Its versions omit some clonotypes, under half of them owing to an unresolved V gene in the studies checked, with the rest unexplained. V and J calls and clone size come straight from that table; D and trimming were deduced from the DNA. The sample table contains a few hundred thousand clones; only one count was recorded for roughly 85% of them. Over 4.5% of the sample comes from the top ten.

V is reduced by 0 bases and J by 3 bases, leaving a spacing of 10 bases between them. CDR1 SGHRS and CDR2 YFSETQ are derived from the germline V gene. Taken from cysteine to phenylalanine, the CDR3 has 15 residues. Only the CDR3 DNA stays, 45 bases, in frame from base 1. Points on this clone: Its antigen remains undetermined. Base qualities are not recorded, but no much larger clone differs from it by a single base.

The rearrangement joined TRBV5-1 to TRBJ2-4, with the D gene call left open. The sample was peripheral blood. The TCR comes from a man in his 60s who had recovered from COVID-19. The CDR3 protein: CASSLARMHKNIQYF. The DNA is TGCGCCAGCAGCTTGGCGCGGATGCACAAAAACATTCAGTACTTC.